These 7 T cell receptor beta chains were sequenced from one sample in a study of Ad26.COV2.S vaccination and SARS-CoV-2 variants. The treatment is: about 20 received Ad26.COV2.S at low or high dose, single or two shots; roughly 5 received placebo; per-sample allocation not given. It was on day 63 after the first vaccine or placebo injection that samples were taken. Clones were sequenced by immunoSEQ multiplex PCR, and TCRdb holds only the in-frame ones, with some missing. In the table there are around 300,000 clones, roughly 88% of which are singletons. This material consisted of peripheral blood, taken in a trial of Ad26.COV2.S vaccine versus placebo. These receptors all stem from a person aged 18-65 years who received the Ad26.COV2.S COVID-19 vaccine or a placebo.

This chain links TRBV11-3 with TRBJ2-2; TRBD1 matches 9 bases. This CDR3 is built from 18 residues. V trimming: 5 bases; J trimming: 3 bases; junction bases outside the gene matches: 13. Germline V CDR1 and CDR2: SGHNT, YENEEA. The CDR3 loop reads CASSARDREVGDTGELFF. The DNA of the CDR3 is TGTGCCAGCAGCGCCCGGGACAGGGAGGTGGGGGACACCGGGGAGCTGTTTTTT.

This chain links TRBV24-1 with TRBJ2-1; weak D call: TRBD2 (5 bases). The CDR3 consists of 12 residues. The ends were cut back, 1 base at V and 10 bases at J, with 7 bases in the middle. Germline-derived CDR1 and CDR2 are KGHDR and SFDVKD. The CDR3 DNA reads as TGTGCCACCAGTGATTTCCGGGGAGAGCAGTTCTTC. Its protein is CATSDFRGEQFF.

This clone showed up just once. The V gene is TRBV13, the J gene TRBJ2-1; TRBD1 might be the D (5 bases). V lost 0 bases and J lost 8, with 8 bases in between. CDR3 length: 13 residues. The germline V gene has CDR1 PRHDT and CDR2 FYEKMQ (reference sequence). The CDR3 DNA follows: TGTGCCAGCAGCTTAGGACAGGCCGATGAGCAGTTCTTC. It translates to CASSLGQADEQFF.

V and J are TRBV7-9 and TRBJ2-3, with 9 nucleotides matching TRBD1. The V gene end was trimmed by 4 bases and the J gene end by 3 bases; junction bases not matched to a gene: 14. Germline values: CDR1 SEHNR, CDR2 FQNEAQ (reference sequence). The CDR3 has 18 amino acids. CDR3 bases: TGTGCCAGCAGCTACCGCTCGGACAGGGGAATTGGAACAGATACGCAGTATTTT. This translates into CASSYRSDRGIGTDTQYF.

V gene TRBV4-1 combines with J gene TRBJ2-7; 9 nucleotides agree with TRBD1. The CDR3 has 15 residues. Germline V gene data show CDR1 as MGHRA and CDR2 as YSYEKL. V was pared by 3 bases and J by 6 bases, with 9 bases of the junction left unmatched. This chain's CDR3 is CASSQTGTGPVEQYF. The CDR3 DNA follows: TGCGCCAGCAGCCAGACGGGGACAGGGCCAGTCGAGCAGTACTTC.

This sequence joins TRBV19 and TRBJ2-3; D not resolved. Per germline, CDR1 LNHDA and CDR2 SQIVND (reference sequence). The V and J ends lost 6 bases and 6 bases respectively, with 22 bases between them. The length of the CDR3 is 16 residues. CDR3 coding DNA: TGTGCCAGTAGGCCTTTCTGGGTTGGGAAGAGGGATACGCAGTATTTT. Translated: CASRPFWVGKRDTQYF.

CDR3 region: CASSEDGGYGYTF. The CDR3 DNA sequence: TGTGCCAGCAGCGAGGACGGAGGCTATGGCTACACCTTC. J is TRBJ1-2 and V is TRBV5-6; no clear D. The CDR3 totals 13 residues. Germline assignment: CDR1 SGHDT and CDR2 YYEEEE. Trimming left V 4 bases short and J 4 bases short, with 11 bases between.